A selection of T cell receptor beta chains follows, all from one sample in a study of blood T cell repertoires in COVID-19. Measured with immunoSEQ multiplex PCR; TCRdb has only the in-frame clones, and not every one. The repertoire consists of approximately 350,000 clones, with roughly 90% occurring once and the leading ten covering 7.1%. Source material: peripheral blood. The source of these receptors is a woman in her sixties with COVID-19, enrolled during active disease. The CDR3 runs from the conserved cysteine through the conserved F or W.

v_gene	CDR3aa
TRBV7-8	CASSNSRDRGLETQYF
TRBV7-3	CASSLSYGGANEQFF
TRBV6-6	CASSPSGPPNQPQHF
TRBV29-1	CSGGPGETQYF
TRBV7-9	CASSLGGTGPNQPQHF
TRBV6-2/TRBV6-3	CASSRDRGNQPQHF
TRBV10-1	CASSVGSGGLQETQYF
TRBV18	CASSPGGSEQYF
TRBV5-4	CASSQGRAVSYNEQFF
TRBV7-9	CASSLAEGQDYNEQFF
TRBV19	CASSSTGQQYF
TRBV12-3/TRBV12-4	CASSFGGEQYF
TRBV29-1	CSVEDGVGQSSYNEQFF
TRBV19	CASSIWGTGYNEQFF
TRBV19	CASGGGGTDGETQYF
TRBV6-6	CASSYNRLESYEQYF
TRBV18	CASSPRDSGGPSNTGELFF
TRBV7-9	CASSLSGGAYNEQFF
TRBV29-1	CSVESWSSYNEQFF
TRBV11-3	CASSRRDATNEKLFF
TRBV4-2	CASSLRTEDTGELFF
TRBV7-2	CASSPQTGVAKNIQYF
TRBV11-2	CASSFRGTDSGNTIYF
TRBV7-3	CASSLLGTGRGETQYF
TRBV9	CASSARQGIQYF
TRBV18	CASSLRQGANNEQFF
TRBV5-1	CASSLGAGRDQPQHF
TRBV15	CATSIRLLAGATINTGELFF
TRBV3-1/TRBV3-2	CASSPGDTIYF
TRBV19	CASNGIGTGEETQYF
TRBV30	CAWEEGGVGSPLHF
TRBV7-2	CASSYWGAGNTIYF
TRBV5-1	CASSWGQGAYEQYF
TRBV19	CASSKGTEGYGYTF
TRBV18	CASSPGLASIQETQYF
TRBV5-5	CASSVNAQNYGYTF
TRBV30	CAWSYTDTQYF